Sequencing of this TCR beta chain was carried out in a study of shared clonotypes between healthy human individuals. Study-level findings and limits: Since donors were few, the genetic and exposure-history diversity represented was limited.

CDR3 length: 16 residues. On this clone itself: The antigen remains undetermined.

Method: immunoSEQ multiplex PCR; TCRdb's copy keeps in-frame clones and lacks some. The sample contains 400,000 to 500,000 clones, 70% to 80% of which appear only once. Genomic DNA for unsorted samples was obtained from about 90 million PBMCs. This chain uses TRBV21-1 with TRBJ1-5. TRBV21-1 is a pseudogene. The sequenced material came from PBMCs. The sequence came from a woman in her thirties or forties in good health. Some clones in this sample may be carry-over from other donors' samples. The CDR3 DNA follows: TGTGCCAGCCCTAAATGGGGCCGGGGTGGCAATCAGCCCCAGCATTTT. Residues: CASPKWGRGGNQPQHF.